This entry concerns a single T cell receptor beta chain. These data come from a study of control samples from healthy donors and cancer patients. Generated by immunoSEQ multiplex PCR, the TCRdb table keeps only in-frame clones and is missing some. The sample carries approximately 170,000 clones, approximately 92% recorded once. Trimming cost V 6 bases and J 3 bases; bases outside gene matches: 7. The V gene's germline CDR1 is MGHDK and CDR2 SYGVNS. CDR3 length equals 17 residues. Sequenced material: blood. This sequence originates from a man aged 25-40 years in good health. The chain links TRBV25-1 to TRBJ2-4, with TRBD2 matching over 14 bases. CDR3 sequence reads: CASSSPTSGRDKNIQYF. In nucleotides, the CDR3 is TGTGCCAGCAGCTCTCCGACTAGCGGGAGGGACAAAAACATTCAGTACTTC.